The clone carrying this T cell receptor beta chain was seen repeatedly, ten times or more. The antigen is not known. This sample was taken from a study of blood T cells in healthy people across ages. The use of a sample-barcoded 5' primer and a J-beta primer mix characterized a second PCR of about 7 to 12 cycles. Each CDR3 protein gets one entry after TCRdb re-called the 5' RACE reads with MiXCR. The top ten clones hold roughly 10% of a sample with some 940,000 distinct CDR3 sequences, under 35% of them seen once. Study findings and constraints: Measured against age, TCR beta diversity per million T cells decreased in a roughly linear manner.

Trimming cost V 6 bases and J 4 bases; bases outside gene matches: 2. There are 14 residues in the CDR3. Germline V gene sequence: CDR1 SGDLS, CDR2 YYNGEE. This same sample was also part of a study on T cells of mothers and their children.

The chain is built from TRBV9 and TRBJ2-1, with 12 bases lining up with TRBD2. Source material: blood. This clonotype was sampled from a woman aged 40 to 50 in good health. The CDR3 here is CASTLAGGYNEQFF. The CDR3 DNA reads TGTGCCAGCACCCTAGCGGGGGGGTACAATGAGCAGTTCTTC.